This TCR beta chain comes out of a study of blood T cell repertoires in COVID-19. The assay was immunoSEQ multiplex PCR, and TCRdb's table has in-frame clones only and misses some. This repertoire shows under 250,000 clones, approximately 90% found once; its top ten account for 0.95% to 1.5%. The CDR3 totals 16 residues. Trimming stripped 8 bases from V and 0 bases from J, with 17 bases between. Germline-derived CDR1 and CDR2 are KGHSH and LQKENI. The rearrangement joins TRBV18 to TRBJ1-5, with unresolved D. Sequencing was carried out using peripheral blood. The receptor was derived from a man younger than 40 with acute or convalescent COVID-19. CDR3 nucleotide sequence: TGTGCCAGCGCAGTAACCGGGTCCGATAGCAATCAGCCCCAGCATTTT. Translating gives CASAVTGSDSNQPQHF.